One sample yielded the 25 T cell receptor beta chains listed below, sequenced in a study of control samples from healthy donors and cancer patients. The repertoire was sequenced with immunoSEQ multiplex PCR; TCRdb's copy has only in-frame clones and lacks some. The table shows under 80,000 clones, with over 85% occurring only once. Sequenced: PBMCs. Receptors were obtained from a woman in her forties with lung cancer.

V usage is TRBV7-2 and J usage is TRBJ2-7; D gene uncertain. Trimming removed 2 bases from V and 7 bases from J, with 9 bases in between. Per germline, CDR1 SGHTA and CDR2 FQGNSA. The CDR3 covers 12 residues. DNA of the CDR3: TGTGCCAGCAGCTTAAATCCGCCGGAGCAGTACTTC. This gives the protein CASSLNPPEQYF.

This rearrangement joins TRBV3-1 (or the pseudogene TRBV3-2) to TRBJ1-1; TRBD1 matches 10 bases. The CDR3 runs to 15 residues. Per germline, CDR1 LGHDT and CDR2 YNNKEL (reference sequence). Trimming at V came to 5 bases and at J to 4 bases, leaving 7 bases not matched to a gene. DNA of the CDR3: TGTGCCAGCAGCGTCTCTGGGACAGGGGCCACTGAAGCTTTCTTT. Translation gives CASSVSGTGATEAFF.

V usage is TRBV7-2 and J usage is TRBJ1-5; D may be TRBD1 (5 bases). The germline V gene encodes CDR1 SGHTA and CDR2 FQGNSA. This CDR3 is 14 amino acids long. V was pared by 3 bases and J by 8 bases, with 14 bases between. CDR3 coding DNA: TGTGCCAGCAGCTTCGGCGGGGGGAGGGAGCCCCAGCATTTT. Its protein product is CASSFGGGREPQHF.

The chain is built from TRBV6-1 and TRBJ2-7, with no clear D. The CDR3 loop spans 14 amino acids. CDR1 is MNHNS, CDR2 SASEGT, per germline. The V and J ends lost 1 base and 2 bases respectively, with 9 bases between them. The CDR3 region is CASSEVGQAYEQYF. CDR3 nucleotide sequence: TGTGCCAGCAGTGAAGTGGGCCAGGCCTACGAGCAGTACTTC.

This rearrangement joins TRBV24-1 to TRBJ2-5, with D tentatively TRBD1 (6 bases). The CDR3 runs to 15 residues. The germline V and J ends were trimmed by 1 base and 2 bases, with 10 bases remaining between them. In germline, CDR1 is KGHDR, CDR2 SFDVKD. CDR3 sequence: CATSDFTQGQETQYF. For the CDR3, the DNA is TGTGCCACCAGTGATTTCACACAGGGTCAAGAGACCCAGTACTTC.

The V call is TRBV5-3, the J call TRBJ2-1; weak D call: TRBD1 (6 bases). TRBV5-3 carries the ORF label, with uncertain function. Trimming pared 1 base from V and 3 bases from J, leaving 11 bases between. This CDR3 is built from 15 residues. CDR3 region: CARSLSQGDYNEQFF. The CDR3 DNA reads as TGTGCCAGAAGCTTGTCACAGGGTGACTACAATGAGCAGTTCTTC.

This sequence joins TRBV3-1 (or the pseudogene TRBV3-2) and TRBJ2-1, with TRBD1 as a possible D gene (5 bases). The CDR3 loop spans 13 amino acids. With 8 bases removed from V and 8 bases from J, the gap between germline ends came to 16 bases. The germline V gene encodes CDR1 LGHDT and CDR2 YNNKEL (reference sequence). CDR3 protein: CASQTEFRDEQFF. CDR3 nucleotide sequence: TGTGCCAGCCAGACAGAGTTTAGGGATGAGCAGTTCTTC.

The chain links TRBV7-6 to TRBJ1-3, with TRBD1 as a possible D gene (6 bases). The V gene's germline CDR1 is SGHVS and CDR2 FNYEAQ. CDR3 size: 17 residues. Trimming left V 1 base short and J 0 bases short, with 13 bases between. This CDR3 reads CASSLVGDRPSGNTIYF. The CDR3 DNA reads as TGTGCCAGCAGCTTAGTGGGTGACAGGCCCTCTGGAAACACCATATATTTT. Looking up the rest from reference TRBV7-6 and TRBJ1-3 gives the full variable domain: GAGVSQSPRYKVTKRGQDVALRCDPISGHVSLYWYRQALGQGPEFLTYFNYEAQQDKSGLPNDRFSAERPEGSISTLTIQRTEQRDSAMYRCASSLVGDRPSGNTIYFGEGSWLTVV.

The gene calls are TRBV5-1 and TRBJ2-7, with D possibly matching TRBD2 (5 bases). V dropped 2 bases and J dropped 5 bases, with 26 bases sitting between them. This CDR3 is 18 amino acids long. CDR1 is SGHRS, CDR2 YFSETQ, per germline. The CDR3: CASSFPSDIHGPRDEQYF. The CDR3 DNA is TGCGCCAGCAGCTTCCCGTCGGATATCCATGGACCGCGGGACGAGCAGTACTTC.

The rearrangement joins TRBV2 to TRBJ1-1; 10 nucleotides align to TRBD1. The CDR3 runs to 18 residues. Trimming took 2 bases from V and 4 from J; bases not matched to a gene: 13. CDR1 and CDR2 from the germline V gene are SNHLY and FYNNEI. CDR3 DNA: TGTGCCAGCAGTGAACTAAGGGACAGGGGTGCCTGGGGCACTGAAGCTTTCTTT. Residues: CASSELRDRGAWGTEAFF.

This chain connects TRBV7-9 to TRBJ1-6, with D unresolved. The CDR3 consists of 13 residues. Germline V lookup: CDR1 SEHNR, CDR2 FQNEAQ (reference sequence). V lost 3 bases to trimming and J lost 7 bases, with 7 bases between them. CDR3 DNA sequence: TGTGCCAGCAGCTTCCTCGGGAATTCACCCCTCCACTTT. This sequence encodes CASSFLGNSPLHF.

The chain combines TRBV4-1 with TRBJ2-3; D may be TRBD2 (5 bases). Germline CDR1 reads MGHRA; CDR2 reads YSYEKL. CDR3 size: 16 residues. The ends were cut back, 4 bases at V and 6 bases at J, with 20 bases in the middle. DNA for the CDR3: TGCGCCAGCAGCCCGACTACCCGGGTCACACCCGATACGCAGTATTTT. This sequence encodes CASSPTTRVTPDTQYF.

This chain uses TRBV11-2 with TRBJ1-1; no clear D gene. CDR1 and CDR2 from the germline V gene are SGHAT and FQNNGV. The CDR3 is 14 residues long. Trimming took off 1 base at V and 0 bases at J, with 6 bases between the two ends. CDR3 residues: CASSLVTVNTEAFF. Here the CDR3 DNA reads TGTGCCAGCAGCTTAGTCACAGTGAACACTGAAGCTTTCTTT.

This sequence joins TRBV12-5 and TRBJ2-4; 8 bases align to TRBD1. This CDR3 has 16 amino acids. The ends lost 6 bases at V and 8 bases at J; junction bases unmatched: 15. Germline-derived CDR1 and CDR2 are LGHNT and FRNRAP. CDR3 sequence: CASGSGQGFVLDIQYF. CDR3 nucleotides: TGTGCTAGTGGGAGCGGACAGGGTTTTGTGCTGGACATTCAGTACTTC.

This clone was observed once. V is TRBV11-3 and J is TRBJ1-1; D may be TRBD1 (5 bases). Germline values: CDR1 SGHNT, CDR2 YENEEA. The CDR3 is 15 residues long. Trimming pared 5 bases from V and 1 base from J, leaving 14 bases between. The CDR3 spells CASSPWGEGNTEAFF. CDR3 nucleotide sequence: TGTGCCAGCAGCCCATGGGGGGAGGGGAACACTGAAGCTTTCTTT.

V and J are TRBV7-2 and TRBJ2-5; D is possibly TRBD2 (5 bases). Germline CDR1 reads SGHTA; CDR2 reads FQGNSA. V was pared by 5 bases and J by 3 bases, with 16 bases between. The CDR3 runs 15 residues. DNA of the CDR3: TGTGCCAGCAGCCCTAGCTGGCTTGAAAAAGAGACCCAGTACTTC. Protein sequence: CASSPSWLEKETQYF.

Only one count was recorded for this clone. V usage is TRBV19 and J usage is TRBJ2-1; D remains ambiguous. The germline gives CDR1 LNHDA, CDR2 SQIVND (reference sequence). The CDR3 length is 17 residues. The V gene lost 1 base and the J gene lost 0 bases, with 13 bases spanning the gap. CDR3 coding DNA: TGTGCCAGTAGTATAGGGTTGCGGCCGAGCTCCTACAATGAGCAGTTCTTC. Translated, it gives CASSIGLRPSSYNEQFF. Full variable domain (rest looked up from reference TRBV19 and TRBJ2-1): DGGITQSPKYLFRKEGQNVTLSCEQNLNHDAMYWYRQDPGQGLRLIYYSQIVNDFQKGDIAEGYSVSREKKESFPLTVTSAQKNPTAFYLCASSIGLRPSSYNEQFFGPGTRLTVL.

CDR3 sequence: CASSLANQPQHF. In nucleotides, the CDR3 is TGTGCCAGCAGCTTAGCCAATCAGCCCCAGCATTTT. The chain recombines TRBV13 with TRBJ1-5; D is unresolved. The V end was cut by 1 base, the J end by 3 bases, with 1 base between. The CDR3 spans 12 residues. Germline CDR1 PRHDT, CDR2 FYEKMQ (reference sequence). Looking up the rest from reference TRBV13 and TRBJ1-5 gives the full variable domain: AAGVIQSPRHLIKEKRETATLKCYPIPRHDTVYWYQQGPGQDPQFLISFYEKMQSDKGSIPDRFSAQQFSDYHSELNMSSLELGDSALYFCASSLANQPQHFGDGTRLSIL.

About this clone itself: An end of the junction differs from the germline gene, which may be a read error. The chain combines TRBV7-7 with TRBJ2-7; TRBD1 agrees at 11 bases. The CDR3 covers 16 residues. Germline-derived CDR1 and CDR2 are SSHAT and FNYEAQ (reference sequence). The CDR3 DNA follows: TGTGCTAGCAGCCCCGGGGGGACAGGGGGACCTCTCGAGCAGTACTTC. As protein: CASSPGGTGGPLEQYF. Combining the CDR3 with reference TRBV7-7 and TRBJ2-7 gives the whole variable domain GAGVSQSPRYKVTKRGQDVTLRCDPISSHATLYWYQQALGQGPEFLTYFNYEAQPDKSGLPSDRFSAERPEGSISTLTIQRTEQRDSAMYRCASSPGGTGGPLEQYFGPGTRLTVT.

The chain recombines TRBV2 with TRBJ2-1, with D possibly matching TRBD1 (5 bases). The germline V and J ends were trimmed by 2 bases and 9 bases, with 11 bases remaining between them. Germline CDR1 is SNHLY and CDR2 is FYNNEI. The CDR3 contains 13 residues. CDR3 nucleotides: TGTGCCAGCAGTGAATACAGGCTAGGTGAGCAGTTCTTC. Its translation: CASSEYRLGEQFF. The entire variable domain, with the rest obtained from reference TRBV2 and TRBJ2-1, is as follows: EPEVTQTPSHQVTQMGQEVILRCVPISNHLYFYWYRQILGQKVEFLVSFYNNEISEKSEIFDDQFSVERPDGSNFTLKIRSTKLEDSAMYFCASSEYRLGEQFFGPGTRLTVL.

J is TRBJ2-3 and V is TRBV9, with D tentatively TRBD1 or TRBD2 (5 bases each). Per germline, CDR1 SGDLS and CDR2 YYNGEE. CDR3 size: 15 residues. V lost 3 bases and J 6 bases, leaving 17 bases between the germline ends. CDR3 nucleotide sequence: TGTGCCAGCAGCGACACACCCACCTGGGGGGATACGCAGTATTTT. Translated: CASSDTPTWGDTQYF.

V gene TRBV9 combines with J gene TRBJ2-7; maybe TRBD2 (6 bases). The V gene lost 3 bases and the J gene lost 3 bases, with 13 bases spanning the gap. Germline CDR1 is SGDLS and CDR2 is YYNGEE. The CDR3 runs to 14 residues. CDR3 region: CASSAGRNLYEQYF. In nucleotides, the CDR3 is TGTGCCAGCAGCGCTGGGAGGAATCTCTACGAGCAGTACTTC.

V is TRBV2 and J is TRBJ2-7; TRBD1 matches at 10 bases. CDR3 size: 14 residues. After removal of 4 bases from V and 4 bases from J, the junction contained 4 bases not matched to a gene. CDR1 and CDR2 (germline): SNHLY, FYNNEI. Here the CDR3 reads CASSVGQGDYEQYF. CDR3 DNA: TGTGCCAGCAGTGTCGGACAGGGGGATTACGAGCAGTACTTC. The whole variable domain, filled in from reference TRBV2 and TRBJ2-7, reads EPEVTQTPSHQVTQMGQEVILRCVPISNHLYFYWYRQILGQKVEFLVSFYNNEISEKSEIFDDQFSVERPDGSNFTLKIRSTKLEDSAMYFCASSVGQGDYEQYFGPGTRLTVT.

CDR3 sequence reads: CASRVIVPWQGKTDTQYF. In nucleotides, the CDR3 is TGTGCCAGCAGGGTTATTGTACCTTGGCAGGGGAAGACAGATACGCAGTATTTT. The rearrangement uses TRBV5-6 and TRBJ2-3; D perhaps matches TRBD1 (6 bases). V lost 5 bases and J 3 bases, leaving 25 bases between the germline ends. This CDR3 spans 18 amino acids. Germline V gene data show CDR1 as SGHDT and CDR2 as YYEEEE.

The gene calls are TRBV15 and TRBJ1-5; 9 nucleotides match TRBD1. The CDR3 totals 15 residues. V trimming: 5 bases; J trimming: 4 bases; junction bases outside the gene matches: 6. The germline V gene encodes CDR1 LNHNV and CDR2 YYDKDF (reference sequence). The CDR3 DNA follows: TGTGCCACCAGCCCGAGGACAGGGGAAAATCAGCCCCAGCATTTT. This sequence encodes CATSPRTGENQPQHF.